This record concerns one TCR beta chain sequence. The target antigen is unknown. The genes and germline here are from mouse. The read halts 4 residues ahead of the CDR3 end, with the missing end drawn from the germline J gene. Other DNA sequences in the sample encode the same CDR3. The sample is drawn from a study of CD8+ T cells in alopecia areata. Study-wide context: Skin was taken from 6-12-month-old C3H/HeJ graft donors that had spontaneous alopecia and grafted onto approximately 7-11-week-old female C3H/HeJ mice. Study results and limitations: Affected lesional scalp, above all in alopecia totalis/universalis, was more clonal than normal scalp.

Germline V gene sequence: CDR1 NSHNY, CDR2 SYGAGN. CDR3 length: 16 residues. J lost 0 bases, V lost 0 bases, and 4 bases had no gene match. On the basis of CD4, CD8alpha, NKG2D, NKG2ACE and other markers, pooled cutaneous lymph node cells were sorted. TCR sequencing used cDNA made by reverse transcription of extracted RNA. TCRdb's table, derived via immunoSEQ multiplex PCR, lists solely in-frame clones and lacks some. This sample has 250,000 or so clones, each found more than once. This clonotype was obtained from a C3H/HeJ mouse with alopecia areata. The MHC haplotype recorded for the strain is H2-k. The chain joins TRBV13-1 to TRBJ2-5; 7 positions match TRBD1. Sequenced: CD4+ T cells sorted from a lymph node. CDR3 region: CASSDAGGVNQDTQYF. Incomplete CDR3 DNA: TGTGCCAGCAGTGATGCAGGGGGAGTTAACCAAGAC.